The 27 T cell receptor beta chains listed next were all sequenced from one sample in a study of T cell repertoires in cytomegalovirus infection. TCRdb processed the reads anew with MiXCR; each CDR3 protein has one entry. The profile shows about 140,000 distinct CDR3 sequences, roughly 6% of them singletons. Source material: PBMCs. The source is a human donor in good health (CMV status not recorded). Some clones in this sample may be carry-over from other donors' samples.

This clonotype was seen a few times. The chain has TRBV7-3 and TRBJ2-3; the D gene is possibly TRBD2 (6 bases). Germline lookup yields CDR1 SGHTA and CDR2 FQGTGA. The ends were cut back, 1 base at V and 3 bases at J, with 14 bases in the middle. The CDR3 runs 16 residues. CDR3 amino acids: CASSLSAGIGTDTQYF. The CDR3 nucleotides are TGTGCCAGCAGCTTAAGCGCGGGGATAGGAACAGATACGCAGTATTTT.

The CDR3 region is CASKVSGPGTDTQYF. CDR3 DNA: TGTGCCAGTAAGGTGTCGGGGCCAGGGACAGATACGCAGTATTTT. This chain links TRBV19 with TRBJ2-3, with D perhaps being TRBD1 or TRBD2 (5 bases each). Germline V gene sequence: CDR1 LNHDA, CDR2 SQIVND (reference sequence). The CDR3 contains 15 residues. Trimming removed 7 bases at V and 3 bases at J, with 17 bases between.

Ten or more counts support this clonotype. The rearrangement uses TRBV7-3 and TRBJ1-5; 11 positions match TRBD1. Germline CDR1 is SGHTA and CDR2 is FQGTGA. V trimming: 0 bases; J trimming: 1 base; junction bases outside the gene matches: 11. The CDR3 has 20 amino acids. The CDR3 DNA sequence: TGTGCCAGCAGCTTAACTACGGACAGGGGGCGATGGGACAGCAATCAGCCCCAGCATTTT. It is translated as CASSLTTDRGRWDSNQPQHF.

The V gene is TRBV29-1, the J gene TRBJ2-1, with D possibly being TRBD2 (7 bases). Germline CDR1 reads SQVTM; CDR2 reads ANQGSEA. The CDR3 is made up of 14 amino acids. V lost 6 bases, J lost 4 bases, and 16 bases lay in between. CDR3 protein: CSVAKGGPYNEQFF. CDR3 DNA: TGCAGCGTGGCGAAGGGGGGGCCGTACAATGAGCAGTTCTTC.

The genes are TRBV24-1 and TRBJ1-2, with a possible D match to TRBD1 (5 bases). This CDR3 comprises 14 residues. Germline CDR1 is KGHDR and CDR2 is SFDVKD. V was cut by 4 bases and J by 3 bases, with 11 bases left in between. CDR3 in amino acids: CATSDPDRYYGYTF. CDR3 nucleotides: TGTGCCACCAGTGACCCCGACAGATACTATGGCTACACCTTC.

At least ten counts were recorded for this clonotype. This rearrangement joins TRBV29-1 to TRBJ2-1; 11 nucleotides align to TRBD2. CDR3 size: 15 residues. CDR1 SQVTM and CDR2 ANQGSEA come from the germline V gene. The junction had 5 bases not matched to a gene; V was cut back by 3 bases and J by 4 bases. The CDR3 sequence: CSVEATSGAYNEQFF. The CDR3 DNA is TGCAGCGTTGAGGCGACTAGCGGGGCTTACAATGAGCAGTTCTTC.

This clonotype turned up a few times. V is TRBV19 and J is TRBJ1-5; 9 bases align to TRBD1. Germline values: CDR1 LNHDA, CDR2 SQIVND (reference sequence). The CDR3 sequence is 14 residues long. J lost 5 bases, V lost 6 bases, and 5 bases had no gene match. CDR3 bases: TGTGCCAGTAGAACCGGGACAGGGTATCAGCCCCAGCATTTT. Translated: CASRTGTGYQPQHF.

Ten or more counts support this clonotype. V is TRBV25-1 and J is TRBJ2-5; the D gene is possibly TRBD2 (6 bases). The germline V gene encodes CDR1 MGHDK and CDR2 SYGVNS. The CDR3 runs 15 residues. Deletions cut 4 bases from V and 4 bases from J, with 16 bases between. CDR3 DNA sequence: TGTGCCAGCAGTGGCTTTGGGGGGTTATCAGAGACCCAGTACTTC. Amino acids: CASSGFGGLSETQYF.

With respect to this clonotype: Being one base from a much bigger clone, this may be a read error. This chain links TRBV5-5 with TRBJ1-2; maybe TRBD1 (5 bases). The CDR3 extends over 15 amino acids. CDR1 and CDR2 from the germline V gene are SGHKS and YYEKEE (reference sequence). CDR3 DNA sequence: TGTGCCAGCACCCTGACAATCAGGGTGGGGTATGGCCACACCTTC. It yields the protein CASTLTIRVGYGHTF.

Many counts were recorded for this clonotype. The rearrangement joins TRBV7-9 to TRBJ1-2; 8 positions agree with TRBD1. V gave up 5 bases and J gave up 5 bases; unmatched junction bases: 10. The CDR3 sequence is 15 residues long. Germline values: CDR1 SEHNR, CDR2 FQNEAQ (reference sequence). The CDR3 nucleotides read TGTGCCAGCAGCCCAGGCTGGGACAGGTATTATGGCTACACCTTC. Translation: CASSPGWDRYYGYTF. The whole variable domain, filled in from reference TRBV7-9 and TRBJ1-2, reads DTGVSQNPRHKITKRGQNVTFRCDPISEHNRLYWYRQTLGQGPEFLTYFQNEAQLEKSRLLSDRFSAERPKGSFSTLEIQRTEQGDSAMYLCASSPGWDRYYGYTFGSGTRLTVV.

This clonotype was counted ten times or more. V gene TRBV19 combines with J gene TRBJ2-1; tentatively, D is TRBD1 or TRBD2 (5 bases each). This CDR3 is 16 amino acids long. CDR1 is LNHDA, CDR2 SQIVND, per germline (reference sequence). V lost 4 bases and J lost 10, with 23 bases in between. CDR3 bases: TGTGCCAGTAGTAGAAGAGGGGACCCCATCGGAGTGGAGCAGTTCTTC. The encoded protein is CASSRRGDPIGVEQFF.

The DNA of the CDR3 is TGTGCCAGCAGCTTTGGGCCAGGTGGCTACACCTTC. It translates to CASSFGPGGYTF. The chain is built from TRBV7-9 and TRBJ1-2; D call uncertain. Trimming took off 3 bases at V and 7 bases at J, with 9 bases between the two ends. This CDR3 is 12 amino acids long. The germline V gene encodes CDR1 SEHNR and CDR2 FQNEAQ (reference sequence). The whole variable domain, filled in from reference TRBV7-9 and TRBJ1-2, reads DTGVSQNPRHKITKRGQNVTFRCDPISEHNRLYWYRQTLGQGPEFLTYFQNEAQLEKSRLLSDRFSAERPKGSFSTLEIQRTEQGDSAMYLCASSFGPGGYTFGSGTRLTVV.

This clonotype showed up just a few times. The genes are TRBV6-5 and TRBJ2-1; a weak D match, TRBD1 (5 bases). The V end was cut by 5 bases, the J end by 6 bases, with 17 bases between. The CDR3 is made up of 15 amino acids. Germline V CDR1 and CDR2: MNHEY, SVGAGI. The CDR3 DNA reads TGTGCCAGCAGTCGCAGGGTGCTGTGGGGCAATGAGCAGTTCTTC. It specifies CASSRRVLWGNEQFF.

This chain connects TRBV28 to TRBJ2-3; no firm D call. The germline V gene encodes CDR1 MDHEN and CDR2 SYDVKM. The V end was cut by 2 bases, the J end by 3 bases, with 15 bases between. The CDR3 length is 16 residues. The CDR3 DNA sequence: TGTGCCAGCAGTTTAGTGGGGTCCCTGAGGACAGATACGCAGTATTTT. Translated, it gives CASSLVGSLRTDTQYF.

This clonotype was counted between two and nine times. The genes are TRBV5-6 and TRBJ1-2, with TRBD1 identical over 7 bases. Germline-derived CDR1 and CDR2 are SGHDT and YYEEEE. The J segment lost 4 bases and the V segment lost 0 bases, leaving 9 bases of the junction unmatched. The CDR3 contains 16 residues. The CDR3 DNA reads TGTGCCAGCAGCTTGGAGTCGAAGGGGGCGTCCTATGGCTACACCTTC. Its protein is CASSLESKGASYGYTF.

This clonotype appeared a few times. This chain connects TRBV7-9 to TRBJ2-5; D not resolved. This CDR3 is built from 13 residues. Trimming pared 6 bases from V and 5 bases from J, leaving 13 bases between. Germline V lookup: CDR1 SEHNR, CDR2 FQNEAQ (reference sequence). This chain's CDR3 is CASSPRSWETQYF. The CDR3 region has the DNA TGTGCCAGCAGTCCACGATCGTGGGAGACCCAGTACTTC.

This clonotype was detected a few times. The J gene is TRBJ2-1, the V gene TRBV2; a weak D match, TRBD2 (5 bases). This CDR3 comprises 16 residues. Per the germline V gene, CDR1 is SNHLY and CDR2 is FYNNEI. V was shortened by 0 bases and J by 7 bases, with 16 bases between the two germline ends. Here the CDR3 reads CASSEARTSLGNEQFF. For the CDR3, the DNA is TGTGCCAGCAGTGAAGCGCGGACTTCTCTGGGGAATGAGCAGTTCTTC.

This clonotype was counted many times. V usage is TRBV7-9 and J usage is TRBJ1-6; D not certain. V lost 4 bases and J 3 bases, leaving 7 bases between the germline ends. There are 14 residues in the CDR3. The V gene's germline CDR1 is SEHNR and CDR2 FQNEAQ (reference sequence). The CDR3 region has the DNA TGTGCCAGCAGCTCCCCGGACTATAATTCACCCCTCCACTTT. Translation: CASSSPDYNSPLHF.

This clonotype was found many times. The chain joins TRBV7-2 to TRBJ1-5; D is uncertain. The length of the CDR3 is 13 residues. Germline-derived CDR1 and CDR2 are SGHTA and FQGNSA. The ends were cut back, 4 bases at V and 7 bases at J, with 11 bases in the middle. DNA of the CDR3: TGTGCCAGCAGCTCCCTGCGCGCCCAGCCCCAGCATTTT. Protein sequence: CASSSLRAQPQHF.

This clonotype has a count of ten or more. The chain employs TRBV7-8 and TRBJ2-7; 14 bases line up with TRBD2. The length of the CDR3 is 18 residues. Germline V gives CDR1 SGHVS, CDR2 FQNEAQ. Germline trimming cut 0 bases from V and 3 bases from J; bases unmatched to any gene: 7. The CDR3 bases are TGTGCCAGCAGCTTAGCGCAGACTAGCGGGGGGGTAGTCTACGAGCAGTACTTC. Its translation is CASSLAQTSGGVVYEQYF.

This chain joins TRBV11-2 and TRBJ1-1, with D maybe TRBD1 (6 bases). The CDR3 contains 15 residues. The germline V gene has CDR1 SGHAT and CDR2 FQNNGV. V was trimmed by 2 bases and J by 2 bases, leaving 12 bases between them. CDR3 in DNA: TGTGCCAGCAGCTTAAGCCCGACAGGAAACACTGAAGCTTTCTTT. Protein sequence: CASSLSPTGNTEAFF.

This clonotype was observed a few times. The rearrangement links TRBV20-1 to TRBJ2-7, with 8 bases that match TRBD1. The ends lost 5 bases at V and 0 bases at J; junction bases unmatched: 9. CDR1 DFQATT and CDR2 SNEGSKA come from the germline V gene (reference sequence). This CDR3 has 15 amino acids. The chain's CDR3 is CSAVDRTGISYEQYF. As DNA, the CDR3 is TGCAGTGCTGTAGATCGGACAGGGATCTCCTACGAGCAGTACTTC.

At least ten counts were recorded for this clonotype. V is TRBV7-9 and J is TRBJ2-6, with 9 positions matching TRBD1. Germline V gene sequence: CDR1 SEHNR, CDR2 FQNEAQ (reference sequence). J gave up 0 bases and V 5 bases, and 8 bases lay outside the gene matches. The CDR3 loop spans 18 amino acids. The CDR3 sequence is CASSQGTGIVSGANVLTF. As DNA, the CDR3 is TGTGCCAGCAGCCAGGGGACAGGGATAGTCTCTGGGGCCAACGTCCTGACTTTC. Complete variable domain (other parts from reference TRBV7-9 and TRBJ2-6): DTGVSQNPRHKITKRGQNVTFRCDPISEHNRLYWYRQTLGQGPEFLTYFQNEAQLEKSRLLSDRFSAERPKGSFSTLEIQRTEQGDSAMYLCASSQGTGIVSGANVLTFGAGSRLTVL.

This clonotype has just a few counts. CDR3 nucleotides: TGTGCCAGCAGTTCGGACAGTCACTCTGGAAACACCATATATTTT. Translated: CASSSDSHSGNTIYF. The rearrangement joins TRBV5-4 to TRBJ1-3; D is possibly TRBD1 (6 bases). Germline V gives CDR1 SGHNT, CDR2 YYREEE (reference sequence). The CDR3 sequence is 15 residues long. Trimming took off 5 bases at V and 0 bases at J, with 12 bases between the two ends. The whole variable domain, remainder taken from reference TRBV5-4 and TRBJ1-3, is ETGVTQSPTHLIKTRGQQVTLRCSSQSGHNTVSWYQQALGQGPQFIFQYYREEENGRGNFPPRFSGLQFPNYSSELNVNALELDDSALYLCASSSDSHSGNTIYFGEGSWLTVV.

This clonotype turned up a few times. CDR3 sequence (DNA): TGTGCCAGCAGCTTAGATCCGGGGGGGGATGAAAAACTGTTTTTT. Its protein is CASSLDPGGDEKLFF. This sequence joins TRBV7-2 and TRBJ1-4, with D maybe TRBD1 (5 bases). The germline CDR1 and CDR2 sequences are SGHTA and FQGNSA. With 1 base removed from V and 6 bases from J, the gap between germline ends came to 12 bases. There are 15 residues in the CDR3.

This clonotype was observed at least ten times. The gene calls are TRBV5-4 and TRBJ1-1, with D maybe TRBD1 (6 bases). CDR3 size: 14 residues. Germline loops: CDR1 SGHNT, CDR2 YYREEE (reference sequence). V lost 0 bases and J 5 bases, leaving 11 bases between the germline ends. This CDR3 is CASSLAGARTEAFF. The CDR3 region has the DNA TGTGCCAGCAGCTTGGCGGGGGCGCGGACTGAAGCTTTCTTT.

This clonotype was observed at least ten times. The CDR3 spells CASRTRGGPNTGELFF. CDR3 nucleotides: TGTGCCAGCAGAACAAGGGGGGGACCAAACACCGGGGAGCTGTTTTTT. The V gene is TRBV7-2, the J gene TRBJ2-2; maybe TRBD2 (7 bases). V lost 6 bases, J lost 2 bases, and 16 bases lay in between. This CDR3 is built from 16 residues. Germline V gene data show CDR1 as SGHTA and CDR2 as FQGNSA.